The rows below give T cell receptor beta chains drawn from one sample of a study of Graves' ophthalmopathy and Graves' hyperthyroidism. Each CDR3 protein gets one entry after TCRdb re-called the multiplex PCR reads with MiXCR. The sample includes about 500,000 distinct CDR3 sequences, roughly 40% of them seen just once. Input material: peripheral blood or thyroid tissue (not recorded which). These receptors originate from an adult man with Graves' hyperthyroidism. The CDR3 runs from the conserved cysteine through the conserved F or W. A D gene is named only where the DNA matches it firmly. Clone size, where shown, is once, few, many, or a class for clones that have expanded.

v_call: TRBV29-1; clone_size: .; d_call: .; j_call: TRBJ2-2; cdr3_nt: TGCAGCCTAGGGGACATCCACACCGGGGAGCTGTTTTTT; cdr3_aa: CSLGDIHTGELFF
v_call: TRBV10-2; clone_size: few; d_call: .; j_call: TRBJ2-1; cdr3_nt: TGCGCCAGCAGTCGGCCTAGCGCTGAGCAGTTCTTC; cdr3_aa: CASSRPSAEQFF
v_call: TRBV3-1; clone_size: few; d_call: TRBD1; j_call: TRBJ2-2; cdr3_nt: TGTGCCAGCAGCCAACGGACAGGGGCACCCGGGGAGCTGTTTTTT; cdr3_aa: CASSQRTGAPGELFF
v_call: TRBV6-5; clone_size: .; d_call: TRBD1; j_call: TRBJ2-3; cdr3_nt: TGTGCCAGCAGTCATAGGACAGGGGCGGGCACAGATACGCAGTATTTT; cdr3_aa: CASSHRTGAGTDTQYF
v_call: TRBV12-3/TRBV12-4; clone_size: .; d_call: TRBD2; j_call: TRBJ2-7; cdr3_nt: TGTGCCAGCAGTTTAAGGCGGGAGGCCCCGTACGAGCAGTACTTC; cdr3_aa: CASSLRREAPYEQYF
v_call: TRBV4-1; clone_size: many; d_call: .; j_call: TRBJ1-4; cdr3_nt: TGCGCCAGCAGCGTCGAGGGGAGCGAAAAACTGTTTTTT; cdr3_aa: CASSVEGSEKLFF
v_call: TRBV9; clone_size: many; d_call: .; j_call: TRBJ1-2; cdr3_nt: TGTGCCAGCAGCGGCGGGACCAACTATGGCTACACCTTC; cdr3_aa: CASSGGTNYGYTF
v_call: TRBV9; clone_size: .; d_call: .; j_call: TRBJ2-3; cdr3_nt: TGTGCCAGCAGCGGCGGGATGGCAACAGATACGCAGTATTTT; cdr3_aa: CASSGGMATDTQYF
v_call: TRBV20-1; clone_size: many; d_call: .; j_call: TRBJ1-1; cdr3_nt: TGCAGTGCTATGAAGCACAGGGTTACGTTGGTGAACACTGAAGCTTTCTTT; cdr3_aa: CSAMKHRVTLVNTEAFF
v_call: TRBV12-3/TRBV12-4; clone_size: few; d_call: .; j_call: TRBJ2-2; cdr3_nt: TGTGCCAGCATGCTGGGGCAGGACACCGGGGAGCTGTTTTTT; cdr3_aa: CASMLGQDTGELFF
v_call: TRBV12-3/TRBV12-4; clone_size: .; d_call: TRBD1; j_call: TRBJ2-5; cdr3_nt: TGTGCCAGCAGGGAGACAGGGACCGAGACCCAGTACTTC; cdr3_aa: CASRETGTETQYF
v_call: TRBV6-5; clone_size: .; d_call: TRBD1; j_call: TRBJ2-5; cdr3_nt: TGTGCCAGCAATAGACAGGGTATACAAGAGGCCCAGTACTTC; cdr3_aa: CASNRQGIQEAQYF
v_call: TRBV12-3/TRBV12-4; clone_size: .; d_call: TRBD2; j_call: TRBJ2-5; cdr3_nt: TGTGCCAGCACCCCGGGACTAGGGACGAGGGAGACCCAGTACTTC; cdr3_aa: CASTPGLGTRETQYF
v_call: TRBV4-1; clone_size: few; d_call: .; j_call: TRBJ1-4; cdr3_nt: TGCGCCAGCAGCCAAGGAGGGAGGGGTAATGAAAAACTGTTTTTT; cdr3_aa: CASSQGGRGNEKLFF
v_call: TRBV24-1; clone_size: many; d_call: .; j_call: TRBJ1-1; cdr3_nt: TGTGCCACCACAGACGGCTACACTGAAGCTTTCTTT; cdr3_aa: CATTDGYTEAFF
v_call: TRBV29-1; clone_size: many; d_call: TRBD1; j_call: TRBJ2-5; cdr3_nt: TGCAGCGCTCGACAGGGCCGCCAGACCCAGTACTTC; cdr3_aa: CSARQGRQTQYF
v_call: TRBV2; clone_size: once; d_call: TRBD1; j_call: TRBJ2-7; cdr3_nt: TGTGCCAGCAGTGATTGGACAGGGGGCGCCGAGCAGTACTTC; cdr3_aa: CASSDWTGGAEQYF
v_call: TRBV2; clone_size: many; d_call: TRBD2; j_call: TRBJ2-5; cdr3_nt: TGTGCCAGCAGTTCTACCGGGACTAGCGACAACCAAGAGACCCAGTACTTC; cdr3_aa: CASSSTGTSDNQETQYF
v_call: TRBV6-5; clone_size: many; d_call: .; j_call: TRBJ1-3; cdr3_nt: TGTGCCAGCAGTTACGTACCCCTGGGAGGAAACACCATATATTTT; cdr3_aa: CASSYVPLGGNTIYF
v_call: TRBV29-1; clone_size: .; d_call: TRBD2; j_call: TRBJ2-5; cdr3_nt: TGCAGCGTTCAAGCGGGAGGAAGGGAGACCCAGTACTTC; cdr3_aa: CSVQAGGRETQYF
v_call: TRBV10-2; clone_size: .; d_call: .; j_call: TRBJ2-3; cdr3_nt: TGCGCCAGCAAACGACTATCCTTAAGCACAGATACGCAGTATTTT; cdr3_aa: CASKRLSLSTDTQYF
v_call: TRBV7-3; clone_size: many; d_call: TRBD1; j_call: TRBJ2-6; cdr3_nt: TGTGCCAGCAGCTCTACAGGGGACGCTGGGGCCAACGTCCTGACTTTC; cdr3_aa: CASSSTGDAGANVLTF
v_call: TRBV24-1; clone_size: .; d_call: .; j_call: TRBJ2-3; cdr3_nt: TGTGCCACCAGTGATTTGAGGTTAGGGGGCACAGATACGCAGTATTTT; cdr3_aa: CATSDLRLGGTDTQYF
v_call: TRBV12-3/TRBV12-4; clone_size: few; d_call: TRBD2; j_call: TRBJ2-7; cdr3_nt: TGTGCCAGCAGCTCCGGGACTAGCGGAAATGCCCTCCGGGGCGAGCAGTACTTC; cdr3_aa: CASSSGTSGNALRGEQYF